This T cell receptor beta chain was captured in a study of T-cell memory formation after mild COVID-19. A single record per CDR3 protein comes from TCRdb applying MiXCR to the 5' RACE reads. The sample shows 500,000 to 650,000 distinct CDR3 sequences, about a fifth of them seen only once. The sequencing input was PBMCs or a T cell subset sorted from them (not recorded which). The sequence was obtained from an adult woman who had mild COVID-19 (a few samples of this study predate the infection). Cell type and time point are not known.

The DNA for the CDR3 is TGTGCCAGCACAGAGGGGGGATTCTACGAGCAGTACTTC. Encoded protein: CASTEGGFYEQYF. The chain couples TRBV7-9 to TRBJ2-7, with D possibly being TRBD1 or TRBD2 (6 bases each). The CDR3 runs to 13 residues. The germline V gene has CDR1 SEHNR and CDR2 FQNEAQ (reference sequence). Trimming took 7 bases from V and 3 from J, leaving 13 bases between them.